Listed here are 18 T cell receptor beta chains from one sample, sequenced in a study of CD8+CD57+ T cells in acquired aplastic anemia. By flow cytometry, patients selected for sequencing had shown an expansion of CD8+CD57+ cells. Genomic DNA, serving as template, underwent TCR beta VDJ and CDR3 profiling. TCRdb used MiXCR to reprocess the reads, holding one entry per CDR3 protein. Here the sample spans 250,000 or so distinct CDR3 sequences, around 46% being singletons. The specimen sequenced was sorted CD4+, CD8+, or CD8+CD57+ T cells (not recorded which) from PBMCs. These receptors all come from a human donor with aplastic anemia.

J is TRBJ2-3 and V is TRBV5-5; D not resolved. The CDR3 runs to 12 residues. The germline CDR1 and CDR2 sequences are SGHKS and YYEKEE (reference sequence). Trimming shortened V by 2 bases and J by 4 bases, and 5 bases separated the two germline ends. CDR3 nucleotides: TGTGCCAGCAGCTTTGGCCCAGATACGCAGTATTTT. Translated: CASSFGPDTQYF.

Remarks on this clonotype: This sequence may be a read error, since a much larger clone differs from it by one base. The chain couples TRBV11-2 to TRBJ2-1; no clear D gene. Germline V gene sequence: CDR1 SGHAT, CDR2 FQNNGV. This CDR3 is built from 11 residues. The chain's CDR3 is CVSSFRSEQFF. The CDR3 DNA is TGTGTCAGCAGCTTTAGGAGTGAGCAGTTCTTC.

For the CDR3, the DNA is TGTGCCAGCAGCCCTTCCTGGACAGCCTTCGATGGCTACACCTTC. Translation gives CASSPSWTAFDGYTF. The chain joins TRBV4-2 to TRBJ1-2; D is possibly TRBD1 (6 bases). Trimming took 4 bases from V and 6 from J, leaving 18 bases between them. CDR3 size: 15 residues. Germline values: CDR1 LGHNA, CDR2 YNFKEQ.

The V and J genes are TRBV24-1 and TRBJ1-2; D perhaps matches TRBD1 (6 bases). CDR3 length: 13 residues. Trimming removed 5 bases at V and 7 bases at J, with 13 bases between. The germline CDR1 and CDR2 sequences are KGHDR and SFDVKD. The CDR3 DNA reads TGTGCCACCAGTGTCCAGGGGAATCGTGGCTACACCTTC. Protein: CATSVQGNRGYTF.

This chain joins TRBV20-1 and TRBJ2-3, with 7 positions matching TRBD2. In germline, CDR1 is DFQATT, CDR2 SNEGSKA (reference sequence). After removal of 3 bases from V and 2 bases from J, the junction contained 5 bases not matched to a gene. The CDR3 runs to 14 residues. CDR3 coding DNA: TGCAGTGCTAGGCGGGGGATAGCCACAGATACGCAGTATTTT. Translated, it gives CSARRGIATDTQYF.

The V gene is TRBV29-1, the J gene TRBJ2-3; TRBD1 aligns across 8 bases. V gave up 6 bases and J gave up 0 bases; unmatched junction bases: 11. This CDR3 has 16 residues. Germline V gives CDR1 SQVTM, CDR2 ANQGSEA. The CDR3 loop reads CSVDNTRTGSTDTQYF. CDR3 sequence (DNA): TGCAGCGTGGATAACACTAGGACAGGGAGCACAGATACGCAGTATTTT.

This sequence joins TRBV5-6 and TRBJ1-4; 7 positions match TRBD1. CDR3 length equals 15 residues. Germline CDR1 SGHDT, CDR2 YYEEEE. Unmatched junction bases numbered 8, after V lost 3 bases and J lost 6 bases. CDR3 sequence (DNA): TGTGCCAGCAGCTACGGGACAGTCCTTGATGAAAAACTGTTTTTT. Amino acid sequence: CASSYGTVLDEKLFF.

The chain couples TRBV9 to TRBJ1-5; 8 bases map to TRBD1. This CDR3 has 14 amino acids. V was pared by 4 bases and J by 5 bases, with 5 bases of the junction left unmatched. The V gene's germline CDR1 is SGDLS and CDR2 YYNGEE. The CDR3 protein is CASSPLDRDQPQHF. CDR3 nucleotide sequence: TGTGCCAGCAGCCCGCTGGACAGGGATCAGCCCCAGCATTTT. The variable domain in full, completed from reference TRBV9 and TRBJ1-5, reads DSGVTQTPKHLITATGQRVTLRCSPRSGDLSVYWYQQSLDQGLQFLIQYYNGEERAKGNILERFSAQQFPDLHSELNLSSLELGDSALYFCASSPLDRDQPQHFGDGTRLSIL.

This clonotype was seen at least ten times. V usage is TRBV5-8 and J usage is TRBJ2-7, with D possibly TRBD2 on 6 matching bases. The CDR3 extends over 14 amino acids. CDR1 and CDR2 from the germline V gene are SGHTS and YDEGEE. Trimming pared 0 bases from V and 7 bases from J, leaving 14 bases between. The CDR3 coding sequence is TGTGCCAGCAGCTTGGTGGGCCAGGCGGGGGAGCAGTACTTC. This sequence encodes CASSLVGQAGEQYF.

The chain links TRBV10-2 to TRBJ1-2; no definite D call. CDR3 size: 12 residues. From germline, CDR1 is WSHSY and CDR2 SAAADI. Trimming stripped 2 bases from V and 3 bases from J, with 4 bases between. The CDR3 nucleotides are TGCGCCAGCAGTGAGGGGCACTATGGCTACACCTTC. This codes for CASSEGHYGYTF.

The V and J genes are TRBV6-5 and TRBJ2-2; D gene ambiguous. Trimming cost V 2 bases and J 6 bases, with 7 bases left between them. From germline, CDR1 is MNHEY and CDR2 SVGAGI. The CDR3 runs 13 residues. The CDR3 nucleotides are TGTGCCAGCAGTTACGGGGTCCCCGGGGAGCTGTTTTTT. Its translation: CASSYGVPGELFF.

The rearrangement uses TRBV7-2 and TRBJ2-2; the D gene is possibly TRBD1 (6 bases). Trimming took off 4 bases at V and 1 base at J, with 10 bases between the two ends. Germline V gene lookup returns CDR1 SGHTA and CDR2 FQGNSA. The CDR3 runs 15 residues. CDR3 DNA sequence: TGTGCCAGCAGCTCCCAAGGGGGGAACACCGGGGAGCTGTTTTTT. Translating gives CASSSQGGNTGELFF.

Turning to this clonotype: A much larger clone differs by one base, so this may be a read error. The rearrangement links TRBV6-6 to TRBJ1-1; 7 bases fit TRBD1. This CDR3 region has 13 residues. The germline V gene has CDR1 MNHNY and CDR2 SVGAGI (reference sequence). As DNA, the CDR3 is TGTGCCAGCGGTTACAGGGGGAACACTGAAGCTTTCTTT. It specifies CASGYRGNTEAFF.

This sequence joins TRBV7-2 and TRBJ2-7; D might be TRBD2 (5 bases). This CDR3 is built from 15 residues. The ends were cut back, 3 bases at V and 2 bases at J, with 14 bases in the middle. CDR1 and CDR2 from the germline V gene are SGHTA and FQGNSA. DNA of the CDR3: TGTGCCAGCAGCTTTGGTACGGACGGGACCTACGAGCAGTACTTC. It specifies CASSFGTDGTYEQYF.

This clonotype was observed many times. The chain recombines TRBV6-6 with TRBJ1-5; D is ambiguous. Trimming stripped 2 bases from V and 5 bases from J, with 7 bases between. CDR3 length equals 13 residues. CDR1 is MNHNY, CDR2 SVGAGI, per germline (reference sequence). DNA for the CDR3: TGTGCCAGCAGTTACGAGGCCCATCAGCCCCAGCATTTT. Amino acids: CASSYEAHQPQHF.

The chain joins TRBV25-1 to TRBJ1-2, with 10 bases that match TRBD1. Germline CDR1 and CDR2: MGHDK and SYGVNS. The CDR3 totals 17 residues. J was trimmed by 7 bases and V by 5 bases; bases with no gene match: 16. CDR3 residues: CASSSPPRDRGLRGYTF. The CDR3 DNA follows: TGTGCCAGCAGTTCACCCCCCCGGGACAGGGGTTTGCGTGGCTACACCTTC.

V gene TRBV9 combines with J gene TRBJ1-6; a weak D match, TRBD1 (5 bases). Germline V gene data show CDR1 as SGDLS and CDR2 as YYNGEE. There are 15 residues in the CDR3. V was shortened by 1 base and J by 6 bases, with 11 bases between the two germline ends. CDR3 nucleotides: TGTGCCAGCAGCGTACAGTGGGACCCTAATTCACCCCTCCACTTT. Encoded protein: CASSVQWDPNSPLHF.

Details on this clonotype: This likely comes from a read error, as the CDR3 has no conserved phenylalanine or tryptophan at its end. The DNA is left out, because the CDR3 cannot be placed on it with certainty; the CDR3 is given as TCRdb lists it. The gene calls are TRBV7-6 and TRBJ1-1. Looked up from germline, CDR1 is SGHVS and CDR2 is FNYEAQ. The CDR3 contains 10 residues when both ends are counted. The chain's CDR3 is CASSPGTGGG.